Listed here are 22 T cell receptor beta chains from one sample, sequenced in a study of OX40 agonist ivuxolimab in advanced cancers. Assay: immunoSEQ multiplex PCR; the TCRdb copy retains only in-frame clones and omits some. The sample lists about 84,000 clones, approximately 95% occurring once. Sequencing was performed on CD4+ or CD8+ T cells sorted from blood, taken in a trial of the OX40 agonist ivuxolimab. The receptors originated from an adult with an advanced solid tumor such as melanoma, head and neck, liver or kidney cancer.

V usage is TRBV29-1 and J usage is TRBJ2-6; unclear D gene. CDR1 SQVTM and CDR2 ANQGSEA come from the germline V gene. V shed 0 bases and J shed 1 base, with 10 bases lying between them. This CDR3 has 16 amino acids. For the CDR3, the DNA is TGCAGCGTTGAAGATCCCCTGGGTTCTGGGGCCAACGTCCTGACTTTC. Encoded protein: CSVEDPLGSGANVLTF. Full variable domain (rest looked up from reference TRBV29-1 and TRBJ2-6): SAVISQKPSRDICQRGTSLTIQCQVDSQVTMMFWYRQQPGQSLTLIATANQGSEATYESGFVIDKFPISRPNLTFSTLTVSNMSPEDSSIYLCSVEDPLGSGANVLTFGAGSRLTVL.

J is TRBJ2-3 and V is TRBV4-3; 13 bases map to TRBD2. From germline, CDR1 is LGHNA and CDR2 YSLEER. The CDR3 has 18 residues. Trimming took 1 base from V and 5 from J; bases not matched to a gene: 9. The CDR3 DNA follows: TGCGCCAGCAGCCAAGGTACCGGGACTAGCGGGACGGGAGATACGCAGTATTTT. Amino acid sequence: CASSQGTGTSGTGDTQYF.

The rearrangement joins TRBV7-9 to TRBJ2-1, with D unresolved. In germline, CDR1 is SEHNR, CDR2 FQNEAQ (reference sequence). Trimming removed 2 bases from V and 9 bases from J, with 8 bases in between. The CDR3 extends over 12 amino acids. The CDR3 loop reads CASSLQRGEQFF. In nucleotides, the CDR3 is TGTGCCAGCAGCTTACAGCGTGGTGAGCAGTTCTTC.

The chain couples TRBV7-6 to TRBJ2-1; TRBD2 matches 12 bases. Trimming took 1 base from V and 6 from J; bases not matched to a gene: 13. The germline CDR1 and CDR2 sequences are SGHVS and FNYEAQ. CDR3 length equals 19 residues. The CDR3 nucleotides read TGTGCCAGCAGCTTAGAGTTGGTGTTGACTAGCGGGAGTAGCAATGAGCAGTTCTTC. Translation gives CASSLELVLTSGSSNEQFF.

This chain connects TRBV7-3 to TRBJ2-1, with D possibly TRBD1 on 6 matching bases. V lost 0 bases and J 8 bases, leaving 11 bases between the germline ends. The CDR3 has 14 amino acids. Germline loops: CDR1 SGHTA, CDR2 FQGTGA. The CDR3 nucleotides read TGTGCCAGCAGCTTAACCACATACAGGGATGAGCAGTTCTTC. Translated: CASSLTTYRDEQFF.

In its sample, this clone was seen a few times. The chain recombines TRBV27 with TRBJ1-4; 10 nucleotides align to TRBD1. V shed 5 bases, J shed 8 bases, and the junction held 8 bases outside the gene matches. Germline V lookup: CDR1 MNHEY, CDR2 SMNVEV (reference sequence). The CDR3 extends over 15 amino acids. The CDR3 DNA is TGTGCCAGCAGTAACGACAGGGGGCTGGGGGAAAAACTGTTTTTT. Translation gives CASSNDRGLGEKLFF. Complete variable domain (other parts from reference TRBV27 and TRBJ1-4): EAQVTQNPRYLITVTGKKLTVTCSQNMNHEYMSWYRQDPGLGLRQIYYSMNVEVTDKGDVPEGYKVSRKEKRNFPLILESPSPNQTSLYFCASSNDRGLGEKLFFGSGTQLSVL.

This rearrangement joins TRBV30 to TRBJ1-1; the D is unclear. Trimming stripped 0 bases from V and 4 bases from J, with 9 bases between. This CDR3 region has 13 residues. The V gene's germline CDR1 is GTSNPN and CDR2 SVGIG (reference sequence). CDR3 residues: CAWSVERPTEAFF. The CDR3 DNA follows: TGTGCCTGGAGTGTAGAGCGGCCCACTGAAGCTTTCTTT.

The chain is built from TRBV29-1 and TRBJ2-7; D unclear. The V gene's germline CDR1 is SQVTM and CDR2 ANQGSEA. The CDR3 sequence is 13 residues long. V dropped 1 base and J dropped 0 bases, with 7 bases sitting between them. CDR3 nucleotides: TGCAGCGTTGAAGGGCAGGACTCCTACGAGCAGTACTTC. Translation gives CSVEGQDSYEQYF.

This clone appeared a few times. This sequence joins TRBV5-4 and TRBJ2-3; D is possibly TRBD1 (5 bases). With 4 bases removed from V and 3 bases from J, the gap between germline ends came to 18 bases. The CDR3 is made up of 16 amino acids. The germline CDR1 and CDR2 sequences are SGHNT and YYREEE (reference sequence). The CDR3 sequence is CASSTQDNSRTDTQYF. DNA for the CDR3: TGTGCCAGCAGCACACAGGACAACTCAAGAACAGATACGCAGTATTTT.

V usage is TRBV7-3 and J usage is TRBJ2-1; 11 positions match TRBD2. CDR3 size: 15 residues. CDR1 and CDR2 (germline): SGHTA, FQGTGA. J was trimmed by 1 base and V by 5 bases; bases with no gene match: 1. In nucleotides, the CDR3 is TGTGCCAGCAGCCCTAGCGGGAGGTCCTACAATGAGCAGTTCTTC. It is translated as CASSPSGRSYNEQFF.

CDR3 coding DNA: TGCAGTGCTTACAGGAATGAGCAGTTCTTC. It yields the protein CSAYRNEQFF. The V gene is TRBV20-1, the J gene TRBJ2-1; D may be TRBD1 (5 bases). CDR3 length: 10 amino acids. Germline CDR1 is DFQATT and CDR2 is SNEGSKA (reference sequence). Trimming cost V 5 bases and J 7 bases, with 6 bases left between them.

This chain connects TRBV9 to TRBJ2-4; TRBD2 matches at 7 bases. The CDR3 has 17 residues. V was clipped by 4 bases and J by 0 bases; unmatched bases: 10. CDR1 is SGDLS and CDR2 is YYNGEE in the germline V gene. The CDR3 reads CASSPPGGNLAKNIQYF. The CDR3 bases are TGTGCCAGCAGCCCCCCCGGGGGGAATCTAGCCAAAAACATTCAGTACTTC.

The chain employs TRBV4-2 and TRBJ2-5; 8 bases are shared with TRBD2. V gave up 4 bases and J gave up 4 bases; unmatched junction bases: 11. Germline CDR1 reads LGHNA; CDR2 reads YNFKEQ. The CDR3 runs 16 residues. The CDR3 bases are TGTGCCAGCAGCCGGTATAGCGGGGAGGTTTCAGAGACCCAGTACTTC. This sequence encodes CASSRYSGEVSETQYF.

The chain links TRBV20-1 to TRBJ2-1; D is undetermined. The ends were cut back, 0 bases at V and 4 bases at J, with 1 base in the middle. Looked up from germline, CDR1 is DFQATT and CDR2 is SNEGSKA (reference sequence). The CDR3 spans 11 residues. The CDR3 nucleotides are TGCAGTGCTAGAGAATACAATGAGCAGTTCTTC. Its protein product is CSAREYNEQFF.

In this sample, this clone turned up once. The CDR3 DNA is TGTGCCAGCAGCTTAGGCTGGGCGGAAACTGAAGCTTTCTTT. Amino acids: CASSLGWAETEAFF. The V and J genes are TRBV7-9 and TRBJ1-1; D gene uncertain. Trimming took off 1 base at V and 5 bases at J, with 11 bases between the two ends. The CDR3 is 14 amino acids. CDR1 and CDR2 (germline): SEHNR, FQNEAQ (reference sequence).

The chain carries TRBV5-1 and TRBJ1-2; 8 bases agree with TRBD1. CDR1 and CDR2 (germline): SGHRS, YFSETQ. The CDR3 is made up of 14 amino acids. After removal of 4 bases from V and 2 bases from J, the junction contained 4 bases not matched to a gene. In nucleotides, the CDR3 is TGCGCCAGCAGCAGGGGGACAGGAAACTATGGCTACACCTTC. It translates to CASSRGTGNYGYTF.

The chain has TRBV9 and TRBJ1-1; tentatively, D is TRBD1 (6 bases). CDR1 and CDR2 (germline): SGDLS, YYNGEE. This CDR3 has 16 amino acids. The V end lost 3 bases, the J end lost 5 bases, and 20 bases lay between the germline ends. This CDR3 reads CASSAFLTGKGTEAFF. DNA for the CDR3: TGTGCCAGCAGCGCCTTTCTGACAGGCAAGGGGACTGAAGCTTTCTTT.

The chain carries TRBV6-4 and TRBJ2-3; TRBD2 aligns across 7 bases. In germline, CDR1 is MRHNA, CDR2 SNTAGT. V lost 2 bases to trimming and J lost 3 bases; unmatched junction nucleotides: 8. The CDR3 consists of 16 residues. The CDR3 spells CASSDGAGVKTDTQYF. In DNA, the CDR3 is TGTGCCAGCAGTGACGGGGCGGGAGTTAAGACAGATACGCAGTATTTT.

The rearrangement joins TRBV7-6 to TRBJ1-3, with D unresolved. Trimming stripped 1 base from V and 3 bases from J, with 10 bases between. The CDR3 is made up of 15 amino acids. Germline V gives CDR1 SGHVS, CDR2 FNYEAQ. CDR3 region: CASSLGFRGGNTIYF. The CDR3, as DNA: TGTGCCAGCAGCTTAGGGTTCCGAGGTGGAAACACCATATATTTT.

This chain links TRBV7-9 with TRBJ2-1; TRBD2 might be the D (5 bases). The length of the CDR3 is 17 residues. Trimming stripped 5 bases from V and 0 bases from J, with 17 bases between. Germline lookup yields CDR1 SEHNR and CDR2 FQNEAQ (reference sequence). The CDR3 DNA follows: TGTGCCAGCAGCACCACCAGCCCGGGGAGCTCCTACAATGAGCAGTTCTTC. Its protein product is CASSTTSPGSSYNEQFF.

Only one count was recorded for this clone. The chain links TRBV28 to TRBJ1-1; weak D call: TRBD1 (5 bases). This CDR3 comprises 16 residues. V was shortened by 8 bases and J by 6 bases, with 25 bases between the two germline ends. Germline CDR1 MDHEN, CDR2 SYDVKM. The CDR3 loop reads CASGRLWGVRMPEAFF. CDR3 nucleotides: TGTGCCAGCGGCCGCCTGTGGGGCGTCCGGATGCCTGAAGCTTTCTTT.

The chain joins TRBV6-5 to TRBJ1-5, with 7 bases aligning to TRBD1. V dropped 8 bases and J dropped 4; count of bases not matched to a gene: 8. The germline V gene has CDR1 MNHEY and CDR2 SVGAGI. CDR3 size: 14 residues. In DNA, the CDR3 is TGTGCCAGCCCCTTCCAGGGGGGAAATCAGCCCCAGCATTTT. Residues: CASPFQGGNQPQHF.